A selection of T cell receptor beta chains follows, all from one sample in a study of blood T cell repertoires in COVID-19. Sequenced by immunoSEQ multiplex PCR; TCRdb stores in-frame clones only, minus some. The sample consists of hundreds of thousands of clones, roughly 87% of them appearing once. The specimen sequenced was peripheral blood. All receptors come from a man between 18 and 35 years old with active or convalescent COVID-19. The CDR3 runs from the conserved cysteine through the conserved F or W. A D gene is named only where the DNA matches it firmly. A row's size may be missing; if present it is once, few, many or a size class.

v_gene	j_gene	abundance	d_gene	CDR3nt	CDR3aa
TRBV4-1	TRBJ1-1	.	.	TGCGCCAGCAGCCAAGAAGACCCGCGACATAACACTGAAGCTTTCTTT	CASSQEDPRHNTEAFF
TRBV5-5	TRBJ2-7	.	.	TGTGCCAGCAGCTTGAATCTAGGCGGGACCGACTCCTACGAGCAGTACTTC	CASSLNLGGTDSYEQYF
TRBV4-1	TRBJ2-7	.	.	TGCGCCAGCAGCCACTCAGGCGTGGCCCCCTACGAGCAGTACTTC	CASSHSGVAPYEQYF
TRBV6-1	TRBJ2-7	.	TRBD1	TGTGCCAGCAGTGACCGGGACAGTGCCTACTACGAGCAGTACTTC	CASSDRDSAYYEQYF
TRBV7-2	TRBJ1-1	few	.	TGTGCCAGCAGCTTAGCCTTTCTTCGGGGTACTGAAGCTTTCTTT	CASSLAFLRGTEAFF
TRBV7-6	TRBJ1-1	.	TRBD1	TGTGCCAGCAGCTTAGAAGGGTGGCAGGGGGCGAACACTGAAGCTTTCTTT	CASSLEGWQGANTEAFF
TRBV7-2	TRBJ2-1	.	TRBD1	TGTGCCAGCAGCTTCTGGGACAGCTCCTACAATGAGCAGTTCTTC	CASSFWDSSYNEQFF
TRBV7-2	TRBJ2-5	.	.	TGTGCCAGCAGCTTAGCACAGGGTCTCGGAGAGACCCAGTACTTC	CASSLAQGLGETQYF
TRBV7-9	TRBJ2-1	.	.	TGTGCCAGCAGCTTATCGGTGTACAATGAGCAGTTCTTC	CASSLSVYNEQFF
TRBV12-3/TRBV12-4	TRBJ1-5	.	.	TGTGCCAGCAGTTTATTAGGCAATCAGCCCCAGCATTTT	CASSLLGNQPQHF
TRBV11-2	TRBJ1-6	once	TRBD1	TGTGCCAGCAGCCAGGTGGACAGGAATTCACCCCTCCACTTT	CASSQVDRNSPLHF
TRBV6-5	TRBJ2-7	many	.	TGTGCCAGCAGTACGGACGGGGAAGTAAAAGAGCAGTACTTC	CASSTDGEVKEQYF
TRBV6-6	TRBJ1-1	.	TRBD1	TGTGCCAGCAGTTACTCGCTACCGGGACAGGGCGAAGCTTTCTTT	CASSYSLPGQGEAFF
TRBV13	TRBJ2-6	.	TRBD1	TGTGCCAGCAGCTTAGTGAGACAGGGATCTGGGGCCAACGTCCTGACTTTC	CASSLVRQGSGANVLTF
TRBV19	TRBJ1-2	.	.	TGTGCCAGTAGTATATTGCGGGGTCCGGACTATGGCTACACCTTC	CASSILRGPDYGYTF
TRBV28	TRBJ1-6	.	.	TGTGCCAGCAGTTCGCACAGTAATTCACCCCTCCACTTT	CASSSHSNSPLHF
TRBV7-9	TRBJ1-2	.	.	TGTGCCAGCAGCCAGGGACTGAGTGGCCATGGCTACACCTTC	CASSQGLSGHGYTF
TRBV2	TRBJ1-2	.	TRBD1	TGTGCCAGCACCGAGGGGACAGGCAGCCGGGAGGGCTACACCTTC	CASTEGTGSREGYTF
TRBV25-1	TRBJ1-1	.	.	TGTGCCAGCAGTGGAACGACAGTAAGAGCTTTCTTT	CASSGTTVRAFF
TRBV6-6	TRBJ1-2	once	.	TGTGCCAGCAGCCCTACGGGGAGCTATGGCTACACCTTC	CASSPTGSYGYTF
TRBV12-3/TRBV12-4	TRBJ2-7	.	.	TGTGCCAGCAGTTTTTTAGGGGCCCACGAGCAGTACTTC	CASSFLGAHEQYF
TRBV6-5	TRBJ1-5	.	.	TGTGCCAGTGGGGGGTTGCCCCAGCATTTT	CASGGLPQHF
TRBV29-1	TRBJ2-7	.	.	TGCAGCGTTGAATTCGACAGCTCCTACGAGCAGTACTTC	CSVEFDSSYEQYF
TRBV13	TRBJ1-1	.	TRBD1	TGTGCCAGCAGCTTAGGGAGACAGGGGTCGGGGACTGAAGCTTTCTTT	CASSLGRQGSGTEAFF
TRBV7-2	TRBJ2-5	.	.	TGTGCCAGCAGCGTAAGAGACAGTGGAGAGACCCAGTACTTC	CASSVRDSGETQYF
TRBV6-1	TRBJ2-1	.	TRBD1	TGTGCCAGCAGTGAACACAGGGGTCCCTACAATGAGCAGTTCTTC	CASSEHRGPYNEQFF
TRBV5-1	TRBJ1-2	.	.	TGCGCCAGCAGCTTGGACGGGGACTATGGCTACACCTTC	CASSLDGDYGYTF
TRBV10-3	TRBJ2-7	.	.	TGTGCCATCAGTGAGTCGAGACAGATTATATACGAGCAGTACTTC	CAISESRQIIYEQYF
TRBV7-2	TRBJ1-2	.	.	TGTGCCAGCAGCTTAGGTGGGGGAGGGTTCAGTGGCTACACCTTC	CASSLGGGGFSGYTF
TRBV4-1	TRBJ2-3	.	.	TGCGCCAGCAGCCAGGTCCCCCGGGGGGCCGGGGGCACAGATACGCAGTATTTT	CASSQVPRGAGGTDTQYF
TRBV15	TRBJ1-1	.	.	TGTGCCACCAGCACTCGGGCGACAGGAAACACTGAAGCTTTCTTT	CATSTRATGNTEAFF
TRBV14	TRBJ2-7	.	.	TGTGCCAGCAGACATGGACAGTACTACGAGCAGTACTTC	CASRHGQYYEQYF
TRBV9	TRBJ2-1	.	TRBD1	TGTGCCAGCAGCAACCGGGACAGGGGGTCCAATGAGCAGTTCTTC	CASSNRDRGSNEQFF
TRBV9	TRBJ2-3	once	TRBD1	TGTGCCAGCAGTGTCGGTACAGGGGGCACAGATACGCAGTATTTT	CASSVGTGGTDTQYF
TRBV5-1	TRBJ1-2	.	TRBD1	TGCGCCAGCAGCTACCTCGGACAGGGGTATGGCTACACCTTC	CASSYLGQGYGYTF
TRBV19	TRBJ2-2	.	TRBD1	TGTGCCAGTAGTCGCCTCGGGACAGGGGGCGCGGGCACCGGGGAGCTGTTTTTT	CASSRLGTGGAGTGELFF
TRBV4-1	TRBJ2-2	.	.	TGCGCCAGCAGCCAAGTGCGACATCTCACTAACACCGGGGAGCTGTTTTTT	CASSQVRHLTNTGELFF
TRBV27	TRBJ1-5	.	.	TGTGCCAGCAGTTTGGGAGGGTATAGCAATCAGCCCCAGCATTTT	CASSLGGYSNQPQHF
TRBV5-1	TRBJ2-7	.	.	TGCGCCAGCAGCCCAGGGCCCGCTCAGCATGTCTACGAGCAGTACTTC	CASSPGPAQHVYEQYF
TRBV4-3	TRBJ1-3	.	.	TGCGCCAGCAGCCAAGATGGGTTTGGGGCTTCTGGAAACACCATATATTTT	CASSQDGFGASGNTIYF
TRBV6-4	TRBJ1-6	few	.	TGTGCCAGCAGGGAGAGAGGAGGGCTCTTAAGGGGTTCACCCCTCCACTTT	CASRERGGLLRGSPLHF
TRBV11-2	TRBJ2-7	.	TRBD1	TGTGCCAGCAGCTTCTATCAGGGGGCGGGGGAGCAGTACTTC	CASSFYQGAGEQYF
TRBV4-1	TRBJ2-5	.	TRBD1	TGCGCCAGCAGCCAAGTGGCCAGGGACAGAGAAGAGACCCAGTACTTC	CASSQVARDREETQYF
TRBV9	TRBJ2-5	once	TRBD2	TGTGCCAGCAGTTCGAGCGGGGGCGAAGAGACCCAGTACTTC	CASSSSGGEETQYF
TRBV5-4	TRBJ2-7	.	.	TGTGCCAGCAGCTTGTCGACAGGCTCCTACGAGCAGTACTTC	CASSLSTGSYEQYF
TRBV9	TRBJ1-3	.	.	TGTGCCAGCAGCGTAGACAGCAACTCTGGAAACACCATATATTTT	CASSVDSNSGNTIYF
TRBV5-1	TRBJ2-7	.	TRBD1	TGCGCCAGCAGCCCCCGGGACAGTACCTACGAGCAGTACTTC	CASSPRDSTYEQYF
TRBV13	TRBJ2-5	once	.	TGTGCCAGCAGCACCCCAACTTACAGGCATCAAGAGACCCAGTACTTC	CASSTPTYRHQETQYF
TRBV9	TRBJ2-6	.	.	TGTGCCAGCAGCGTGAGTTTAGACAGGCCCCATTTCTCTGGGGCCAACGTCCTGACTTTC	CASSVSLDRPHFSGANVLTF
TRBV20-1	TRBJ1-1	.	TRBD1	TGCAGTGCTAGTCATTACAGGGGGTTTTACACTGAAGCTTTCTTT	CSASHYRGFYTEAFF
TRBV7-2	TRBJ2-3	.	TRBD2	TGTGCCAGCAGCCCAGGACTAGCGGGGGCCGATACGCAGTATTTT	CASSPGLAGADTQYF
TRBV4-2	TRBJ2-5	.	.	TGTGCCAGCAGCCAAGAGAAGGGGGAGACCCAGTACTTC	CASSQEKGETQYF
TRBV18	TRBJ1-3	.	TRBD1	TGTGCCAGCTCACCACCGGGACAGGCCTCTGGAAACACCATATATTTT	CASSPPGQASGNTIYF